This passage covers 27 T cell receptor beta chains from one sample sequenced in a study of CD8 T cells in Susac syndrome (dated by TCRdb to between 2017 and 2020). To prepare the library, the immunoSEQ multiplex PCR assay was applied. RNA was extracted with the RNeasy kit and 0.5 to 1 ug was reverse transcribed using random hexamers. The raw public reads went through TCRdb reprocessing: fastp at Q25, MiXCR clone calling, in-frame beta chains kept. CDR3 protein duplicates are merged, each entry listing the most common genes and DNA. For this sample the table gives 84,000 or so distinct CDR3 sequences, of which 85% to 95% were detected only once. Of the sample, under 0.5% falls within the top ten clones. The specimen was CD8+ T cells from PBMCs. The receptors shown here come from a human donor with Susac syndrome.

This chain uses TRBV6-5 with TRBJ2-3; no reliable D call. Germline CDR1 and CDR2: MNHEY and SVGAGI. V gave up 3 bases and J gave up 0 bases, with 7 bases separating them. The CDR3 covers 14 residues. This CDR3 reads CASSYEKSTDTQYF. CDR3 sequence (DNA): TGTGCCAGCAGTTATGAAAAAAGCACAGATACGCAGTATTTT.

The rearrangement uses TRBV19 and TRBJ2-5; D uncertain. The CDR3 consists of 13 residues. Germline CDR1 is LNHDA and CDR2 is SQIVND (reference sequence). V was pared by 1 base and J by 5 bases, with 8 bases between. As DNA, the CDR3 is TGTGCCAGTAGTATAGTCGCTTGGGAGACCCAGTACTTC. This codes for CASSIVAWETQYF.

The rearrangement uses TRBV5-1 and TRBJ2-6; D is unresolved. Trimming removed 7 bases at V and 0 bases at J, with 11 bases between. Germline CDR1 and CDR2: SGHRS and YFSETQ. The CDR3 extends over 15 amino acids. CDR3 DNA sequence: TGCGCCAGCGGCATTCGGAGCTCTGGGGCCAACGTCCTGACTTTC. Protein sequence: CASGIRSSGANVLTF.

The V gene is TRBV14, the J gene TRBJ1-2, with 9 positions matching TRBD1. The length of the CDR3 is 17 residues. J lost 6 bases, V lost 0 bases, and 11 bases had no gene match. Per the germline V gene, CDR1 is SGHDN and CDR2 is FVKESK. Here the CDR3 DNA reads TGTGCCAGCAGCCAAGATTACCGGGGACAGGGTGGGAATGGCTACACCTTC. It codes for CASSQDYRGQGGNGYTF.

In this sample, this clonotype turned up a few times. The rearrangement uses TRBV5-6 and TRBJ2-1; TRBD1 might be the D (7 bases). Trimming removed 4 bases at V and 9 bases at J, with 11 bases between. This CDR3 contains 12 residues. Germline V gene lookup returns CDR1 SGHDT and CDR2 YYEEEE. CDR3 region: CASSLQGGEQFF. CDR3 nucleotide sequence: TGTGCCAGCAGCCTCCAGGGGGGTGAGCAGTTCTTC. The complete variable domain, with remaining parts taken from reference TRBV5-6 and TRBJ2-1, reads DAGVTQSPTHLIKTRGQQVTLRCSPKSGHDTVSWYQQALGQGPQFIFQYYEEEERQRGNFPDRFSGHQFPNYSSELNVNALLLGDSALYLCASSLQGGEQFFGPGTRLTVL.

This clonotype was counted between two and nine times. This chain connects TRBV5-4 to TRBJ1-5; D ambiguous. The germline gives CDR1 SGHNT, CDR2 YYREEE (reference sequence). V was clipped by 5 bases and J by 4 bases, with 1 base between them. The CDR3 is 10 residues long. The CDR3 nucleotides read TGTGCCAGCAGAAATCAGCCCCAGCATTTT. Residues: CASRNQPQHF.

The rearrangement uses TRBV5-6 and TRBJ2-1; D remains ambiguous. V gave up 2 bases and J gave up 4 bases, with 7 bases separating them. Germline V gives CDR1 SGHDT, CDR2 YYEEEE. This CDR3 contains 13 residues. CDR3: CASSFSEYNEQFF. The CDR3 DNA is TGTGCCAGCAGCTTTTCAGAATACAATGAGCAGTTCTTC.

This clonotype was seen a few times. CDR3 DNA: TGTGCCAGCAGCTTAGGGACCGGGCCATACAATGAGCAGTTCTTC. Encoded protein: CASSLGTGPYNEQFF. V usage is TRBV7-6 and J usage is TRBJ2-1; D is undetermined. The CDR3 length is 15 residues. The V and J ends lost 1 base and 4 bases respectively, with 11 bases between them. CDR1 and CDR2 (germline): SGHVS, FNYEAQ.

V and J are TRBV10-3 and TRBJ1-2; D is perhaps TRBD1 (5 bases). CDR3 size: 14 residues. Germline values: CDR1 ENHRY, CDR2 SYGVKD. With 4 bases removed from V and 4 bases from J, the gap between germline ends came to 13 bases. The CDR3 DNA follows: TGTGCCATCAGTGCCACAGGAGACCTCTATGGCTACACCTTC. It encodes CAISATGDLYGYTF.

The CDR3 region is CSARERTAPYEQYF. As DNA, the CDR3 is TGCAGTGCTAGAGAGCGGACAGCTCCATACGAGCAGTACTTC. V gene TRBV20-1 combines with J gene TRBJ2-7; possibly TRBD1 for D (6 bases). V dropped 0 bases and J dropped 4 bases, with 13 bases sitting between them. The CDR3 extends over 14 amino acids. Germline V gene data show CDR1 as DFQATT and CDR2 as SNEGSKA (reference sequence).

The chain couples TRBV7-9 to TRBJ2-1; 13 bases agree with TRBD2. CDR3 length: 18 residues. The germline gives CDR1 SEHNR, CDR2 FQNEAQ (reference sequence). Trimming cost V 5 bases and J 12 bases; bases outside gene matches: 19. CDR3 in amino acids: CASSPPLLAGGPRTPQFF. In DNA, the CDR3 is TGTGCCAGCAGCCCCCCTTTACTAGCGGGAGGGCCTCGGACGCCGCAGTTCTTC.

The chain uses TRBV12-3 or TRBV12-4 and TRBJ1-1, with 7 positions matching TRBD1. J lost 0 bases, V lost 1 base, and 5 bases had no gene match. The CDR3 loop spans 16 amino acids. DNA of the CDR3: TGTGCCAGCAGTTTAGAGGCCGACAGGGTGAACACTGAAGCTTTCTTT. Its translation: CASSLEADRVNTEAFF.

The chain couples TRBV27 to TRBJ1-5; TRBD1 aligns across 7 bases. The V gene's germline CDR1 is MNHEY and CDR2 SMNVEV (reference sequence). V was pared by 5 bases and J by 4 bases, with 5 bases of the junction left unmatched. The length of the CDR3 is 14 residues. CDR3 DNA: TGTGCCAGCAGTCCACTACAGGGGAATCAGCCCCAGCATTTT. It encodes CASSPLQGNQPQHF.

The CDR3: CASSPTSGGNEQFF. The CDR3 nucleotides read TGTGCCAGCAGCCCTACTAGCGGAGGCAATGAGCAGTTCTTC. The chain combines TRBV5-5 with TRBJ2-1; 8 bases map to TRBD2. Germline V gives CDR1 SGHKS, CDR2 YYEKEE (reference sequence). Trimming took 4 bases from V and 6 from J; bases not matched to a gene: 6. This CDR3 is 14 amino acids long.

This sequence joins TRBV3-1 and TRBJ2-3; the D is unclear. Looked up from germline, CDR1 is LGHDT and CDR2 is YNNKEL (reference sequence). Trimming took off 0 bases at V and 5 bases at J, with 9 bases between the two ends. The CDR3 extends over 14 amino acids. CDR3 coding DNA: TGTGCCAGCAGCCAAGACGGCCCGGGAGATACGCAGTATTTT. This encodes CASSQDGPGDTQYF.

This chain links TRBV20-1 with TRBJ1-4, with no clear D. Trimming shortened V by 1 base and J by 5 bases, and 17 bases separated the two germline ends. The germline CDR1 and CDR2 sequences are DFQATT and SNEGSKA (reference sequence). The CDR3 consists of 16 residues. The CDR3 coding sequence is TGCAGTGCTAGAGTGGAATCTGCTAAAGGGAATGAAAAACTGTTTTTT. It translates to CSARVESAKGNEKLFF.

The rearrangement links TRBV9 to TRBJ2-7, with a tentative D call TRBD1 (7 bases). The germline V and J ends were trimmed by 4 bases and 2 bases, with 16 bases remaining between them. CDR3 length: 15 amino acids. The germline gives CDR1 SGDLS, CDR2 YYNGEE. The CDR3 is CASSPSGDSPYEQYF. As DNA, the CDR3 is TGTGCCAGCAGCCCCTCGGGGGACAGCCCCTACGAGCAGTACTTC.

The gene calls are TRBV6-4 and TRBJ1-5; D not certain. Germline V gives CDR1 MRHNA, CDR2 SNTAGT. Trimming stripped 4 bases from V and 1 base from J, with 5 bases between. The CDR3 is 13 residues long. CDR3 in amino acids: CASSAASNQPQHF. The CDR3 DNA sequence: TGTGCCAGCAGTGCCGCCAGCAATCAGCCCCAGCATTTT.

The CDR3 reads CASSQEGSNYGYTF. In DNA, the CDR3 is TGTGCCAGCAGCCAAGAAGGCAGTAACTATGGCTACACCTTC. V gene TRBV14 combines with J gene TRBJ1-2, with no clear D. The CDR3 has 14 residues. V lost 0 bases and J lost 1, with 6 bases in between. CDR1 is SGHDN and CDR2 is FVKESK in the germline V gene.

The genes are TRBV13 and TRBJ1-2; D ambiguous. The length of the CDR3 is 11 residues. V dropped 6 bases and J dropped 4 bases, with 6 bases sitting between them. Germline CDR1 reads PRHDT; CDR2 reads FYEKMQ (reference sequence). CDR3 region: CASRGGYGYTF. The CDR3 DNA sequence: TGTGCCAGCAGGGGAGGCTATGGCTACACCTTC.

The V call is TRBV20-1, the J call TRBJ2-1; 7 positions agree with TRBD1. Trimming at V came to 1 base and at J to 7 bases, leaving 4 bases not matched to a gene. The CDR3 runs 13 residues. Germline loops: CDR1 DFQATT, CDR2 SNEGSKA (reference sequence). CDR3 loop: CSARARGRNEQFF. In DNA form, the CDR3 reads TGCAGTGCTAGAGCTAGGGGGCGGAATGAGCAGTTCTTC.

This chain joins TRBV20-1 and TRBJ2-1; no clear D gene. V was pared by 3 bases and J by 2 bases, with 8 bases between. CDR1 is DFQATT and CDR2 is SNEGSKA in the germline V gene (reference sequence). The CDR3 covers 13 residues. This chain's CDR3 is CSASDGTYNEQFF. The DNA of the CDR3 is TGCAGTGCTAGCGACGGAACCTACAATGAGCAGTTCTTC.

The chain recombines TRBV9 with TRBJ2-5; D not certain. Deletions cut 4 bases from V and 2 bases from J, with 12 bases between. Germline assignment: CDR1 SGDLS and CDR2 YYNGEE. This CDR3 has 14 residues. Written as DNA, the CDR3 is TGTGCCAGCAGCTCCTCGGAGCGTCAAGAGACCCAGTACTTC. It codes for CASSSSERQETQYF.

Note on this clonotype: One end of the junction fails to match germline, which may point to a read error. Here the CDR3 DNA reads TGTGCCAGCAGCTTGGGAGGAGGGATAGCAATGGACTTC. Translated, it gives CASSLGGGIAMDF. The chain joins TRBV5-6 to TRBJ2-5, with D possibly being TRBD2 (6 bases). This CDR3 has 13 residues. The germline V gene has CDR1 SGHDT and CDR2 YYEEEE.

The rearrangement joins TRBV6-5 to TRBJ1-4; 11 nucleotides line up with TRBD1. Germline V gene lookup returns CDR1 MNHEY and CDR2 SVGAGI. This CDR3 is 14 amino acids long. V lost 6 bases to trimming and J lost 4 bases; unmatched junction nucleotides: 1. The CDR3, as DNA: TGTGCCAGCAGAGGGACAGGGGGTAATGAAAAACTGTTTTTT. Its translation is CASRGTGGNEKLFF.

This rearrangement joins TRBV4-3 to TRBJ2-2; D call uncertain. V was shortened by 0 bases and J by 4 bases, with 18 bases between the two germline ends. The CDR3 length is 18 residues. Per germline, CDR1 LGHNA and CDR2 YSLEER. The DNA for the CDR3 is TGCGCCAGCAGCCAAGATGCGGCAGGCCTTGGAATCACCGGGGAGCTGTTTTTT. The encoded protein is CASSQDAAGLGITGELFF.

This sequence joins TRBV27 and TRBJ1-5, with 10 bases matching TRBD1. Germline CDR1 and CDR2: MNHEY and SMNVEV (reference sequence). The CDR3 is 15 amino acids. V was pared by 5 bases and J by 2 bases, with 3 bases of the junction left unmatched. The chain's CDR3 is CASSPGTGGNQPQHF. The DNA for the CDR3 is TGTGCCAGCAGTCCCGGGACAGGGGGCAATCAGCCCCAGCATTTT.